This TCR beta chain was recorded in a study of response to subunit inactivated influenza vaccine. The CDR3 has 17 residues. CDR1 is SGDLS, CDR2 YYNGEE, per germline. The ends were cut back, 4 bases at V and 3 bases at J, with 19 bases in the middle. TCRdb fed the RT-PCR reads into MiXCR, producing one record per CDR3 protein. The sample contains 800,000 or so distinct CDR3 sequences, 21% of which appear only once. Study results and caveats: Authors suggested that a seasonal influenza vaccination recruits few new T cells each time.

This clonotype has a handful of counts. Its antigen is undetermined. Sequencing was performed on PBMCs from blood, taken about 5 days after vaccination. The V and J genes are TRBV9 and TRBJ2-2; D ambiguous. This receptor was identified in a man in his fifties or sixties who received an inactivated influenza vaccine. The CDR3 spells CASSSRLLLGYTGELFF. The CDR3 DNA is TGTGCCAGCAGCTCCCGACTCCTCCTAGGGTACACCGGGGAGCTGTTTTTT.